These T cell receptor beta chains were read from a single sample in a study of blood T cell repertoires in COVID-19. Assay used: immunoSEQ multiplex PCR; TCRdb lists only in-frame clones, some missing. The table includes 350,000 or so clones, around four fifths detected once. Sequencing input: peripheral blood. These receptor sequences come from a young man with active or convalescent COVID-19. Each CDR3 is given with its conserved first and last residue. The D gene is left open where the match is weak. The listing skips clone size in some rows; elsewhere it reads once, few, many or a size class.

cdr3_nt | cdr3_aa | d_call | j_call | v_call | clone_size
TGTGCCATCAGTGAGTCGGTGGGAGGTAACTACAATGAGCAGTTCTTC | CAISESVGGNYNEQFF | . | TRBJ2-1 | TRBV10-3 | .
TGTGCCAGCAGCGATACAGGGGGAAACACCGGGGAGCTGTTTTTT | CASSDTGGNTGELFF | TRBD1 | TRBJ2-2 | TRBV6-4 | .
TGTGCCAGCAGTGAAGTAGGGGGATTTAGCAATCAGCCCCAGCATTTT | CASSEVGGFSNQPQHF | . | TRBJ1-5 | TRBV6-1 | .
TGTGCCAGCCGCCGTCCACTCTACGAAGAGCAGTACTTC | CASRRPLYEEQYF | . | TRBJ2-7 | TRBV11-2 | .
TGTGCCAGCAGTTACTCGGAGTCACCCCTCCACTTT | CASSYSESPLHF | . | TRBJ1-6 | TRBV6-5 | .
TGTGCCAGCAGCGGATCGACAGGGGGCGCCGCTTTCTTT | CASSGSTGGAAFF | TRBD1 | TRBJ1-1 | TRBV9 | .
TGTGCCACTGGGCCGTCTCCCCTCCACTTT | CATGPSPLHF | . | TRBJ1-6 | TRBV10-3 | .
TGTGCCAGCAGTCCGTGGACAGGGGGAACAACTAATGAAAAACTGTTTTTT | CASSPWTGGTTNEKLFF | TRBD1 | TRBJ1-4 | TRBV28 | .
TGCGCCAGCAGCCAGGGACAGGGAAGCACAGATACGCAGTATTTT | CASSQGQGSTDTQYF | TRBD1 | TRBJ2-3 | TRBV5-1 | .
TGTGCCAGTAGTACCGTAGCGGGAGTCCAGTTCTTC | CASSTVAGVQFF | TRBD2 | TRBJ2-1 | TRBV19 | .
TGTGCCAGCAGTGAAGGGCGGGGGGGATTAAATCAGCCCCAGCATTTT | CASSEGRGGLNQPQHF | . | TRBJ1-5 | TRBV6-1 | .
TGCGCCAGCAGCCAACGAGCGGGGGGTTCCCACAATGAGCAGTTCTTC | CASSQRAGGSHNEQFF | TRBD2 | TRBJ2-1 | TRBV4-1 | .
TGTGCCAGCAGCTTAGCACGGGAGGGCCAGGTTGAGCAGTTCTTC | CASSLAREGQVEQFF | TRBD2 | TRBJ2-1 | TRBV7-8 | .
TGTGCCAGCAGCTCCAGGAGGTCCTCCTCGGATACGCAGTATTTT | CASSSRRSSSDTQYF | . | TRBJ2-3 | TRBV7-3 | .
TGTGCCAGCAGCACGACGGAGGGAGGAGAGACCCAGTACTTC | CASSTTEGGETQYF | . | TRBJ2-5 | TRBV5-4 | .
TGTGCCTGGAGTGTTACAGGGGCCTATGGCTACACCTTC | CAWSVTGAYGYTF | TRBD1 | TRBJ1-2 | TRBV30 | .
TGTGCCAGCAGCCACCATTCCTACGAGCAGTACTTC | CASSHHSYEQYF | . | TRBJ2-7 | TRBV14 | once
TGTGCCACCAGCAGGGGGCTAATGGGCTCCTACAATGAGCAGTTCTTC | CATSRGLMGSYNEQFF | . | TRBJ2-1 | TRBV15 | once
TGTGCCAGCAGCCGAGGGGGCCCCAATCAGCCCCAGCATTTT | CASSRGGPNQPQHF | TRBD1 | TRBJ1-5 | TRBV7-8 | .
TGTGCCAGCAGCCGCGACAGGGAAGAACGGTATGGCTACACCTTC | CASSRDREERYGYTF | TRBD1 | TRBJ1-2 | TRBV7-2 | .
TGTGCCAGCAGTTTAAAGGACAGTAGCCACGAGCAGTACTTC | CASSLKDSSHEQYF | . | TRBJ2-7 | TRBV27 | .
TGTGCCAGCACACAGGGAGGGCCTTACAATGAGCAGTTCTTC | CASTQGGPYNEQFF | . | TRBJ2-1 | TRBV6-5 | .
TGTGCCAGCAGTTTTGCGTCCAAAAACATTCAGTACTTC | CASSFASKNIQYF | . | TRBJ2-4 | TRBV27 | .
TGTGCCAGCAGCTTATCTCTCGGAGGCGGGGAGCTGTTTTTT | CASSLSLGGGELFF | . | TRBJ2-2 | TRBV7-2 | .
TGTGCCGCCAGCAGAGGGGCCGACTCACCCCTCCACTTT | CAASRGADSPLHF | . | TRBJ1-6 | TRBV15 | .
TGTGCCAGCAGCTTAGGATCGGGGGATGAGCAGTTCTTC | CASSLGSGDEQFF | . | TRBJ2-1 | TRBV7-9 | .
TGTGCCAGCAGCCCCGGACTAGCGGGAGGGCCTTATGATGAGCAGTTCTTC | CASSPGLAGGPYDEQFF | TRBD2 | TRBJ2-1 | TRBV7-3 | .
TGTGCCAGCAGCTTGGCCTTCAGCGGGGGGGCCGAGGAGACCCAGTACTTC | CASSLAFSGGAEETQYF | TRBD2 | TRBJ2-5 | TRBV5-6 | .
TGTGCCAGCAGCTTAGGCGAGGAGACCCAGTACTTC | CASSLGEETQYF | . | TRBJ2-5 | TRBV11-3 | .
TGTGCCAGCAGCCGAACGGACTCTTTTTACAATGAGCAGTTCTTC | CASSRTDSFYNEQFF | . | TRBJ2-1 | TRBV3-1/TRBV3-2 | .
TGTGCCACCAGTGATCGGTCACCGGGACATCACACTGAAGCTTTCTTT | CATSDRSPGHHTEAFF | . | TRBJ1-1 | TRBV24-1 | .
TGTGCCAGCAGTGAAGGTGCGAACAGGGGAAACACCATATATTTT | CASSEGANRGNTIYF | . | TRBJ1-3 | TRBV6-1 | .
TGTGCCAGCAGTGCTCGACAGGGAGACAGGGATGAGCAGTTCTTC | CASSARQGDRDEQFF | TRBD1 | TRBJ2-1 | TRBV2 | .
TGTGCCAGCAGCTCTGGGCCCCAAGGCTTTGGCTACACCTTC | CASSSGPQGFGYTF | . | TRBJ1-2 | TRBV7-8 | .
TGTGCTAGTGGTTCCACCGGGAGTCTCCAAGAGACCCAGTACTTC | CASGSTGSLQETQYF | . | TRBJ2-5 | TRBV12-5 | .
TGTGCCAGCAGTTCCCCCGGGACAGCCTTTTTCTCTGGGGCCAACGTCCTGACTTTC | CASSSPGTAFFSGANVLTF | TRBD1 | TRBJ2-6 | TRBV27 | .
TGTGCCAGCAGTTACGGGGCTCGAGAAGCTTTCTTT | CASSYGAREAFF | . | TRBJ1-1 | TRBV6-5 | .
TGTGCCAGCAGCTTATGGGGTAGCGGGGGGTCACGCGAGCAGTTCTTC | CASSLWGSGGSREQFF | TRBD2 | TRBJ2-1 | TRBV7-9 | .
TGTGCCAGCAGCCCCTCCGACCGGACAGGGGGCTACAATGAGCAGTTCTTC | CASSPSDRTGGYNEQFF | TRBD1 | TRBJ2-1 | TRBV11-3 | .
TGTGCCAGCAGCTTAGAGGGGGCGGTCGACGAGCAGTACTTC | CASSLEGAVDEQYF | . | TRBJ2-7 | TRBV11-3 | few
TGTGCCAGCAGTTACTCAGGAGGGGCCAGGGGCACAGATACGCAGTATTTT | CASSYSGGARGTDTQYF | . | TRBJ2-3 | TRBV6-2/TRBV6-3 | once
TGTGCCAGCCTGGGAACAGTGGGAGGTGAAAAACTGTTTTTT | CASLGTVGGEKLFF | . | TRBJ1-4 | TRBV28 | .
TGTGCCAGCAGCTTGAGGATGATCGGGAACACAGATACGCAGTATTTT | CASSLRMIGNTDTQYF | . | TRBJ2-3 | TRBV7-2 | .
TGTGCCAGCAGTTTTGCCAGGGGGGAAAACATTCAGTACTTC | CASSFARGENIQYF | . | TRBJ2-4 | TRBV27 | .
TGTGCCAGCAGTGAATTTCCCGGACTAGTAGGAGATACGCAGTATTTT | CASSEFPGLVGDTQYF | TRBD2 | TRBJ2-3 | TRBV6-1 | .
TGTGCCAGCAGCTTATCCAGGCTCCAGCCCCAGCATTTT | CASSLSRLQPQHF | . | TRBJ1-5 | TRBV7-2 | .
TGCGCCAGCAGCTTGCGTGTCGGTTACGAGCAGTACTTC | CASSLRVGYEQYF | . | TRBJ2-7 | TRBV5-1 | .